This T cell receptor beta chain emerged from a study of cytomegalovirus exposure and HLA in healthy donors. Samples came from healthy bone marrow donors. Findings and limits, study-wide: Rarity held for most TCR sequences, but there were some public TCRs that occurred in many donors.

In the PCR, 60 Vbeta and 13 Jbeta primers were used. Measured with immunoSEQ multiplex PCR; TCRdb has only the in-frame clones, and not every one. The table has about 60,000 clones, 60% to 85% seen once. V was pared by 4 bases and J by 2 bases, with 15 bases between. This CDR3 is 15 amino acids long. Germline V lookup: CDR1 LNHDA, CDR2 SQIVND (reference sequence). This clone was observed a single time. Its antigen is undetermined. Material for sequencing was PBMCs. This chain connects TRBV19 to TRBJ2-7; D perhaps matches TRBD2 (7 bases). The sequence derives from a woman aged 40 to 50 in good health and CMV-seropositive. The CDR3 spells CASSTPGGAPYEQYF. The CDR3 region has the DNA TGTGCCAGTAGTACACCTGGGGGGGCGCCCTACGAGCAGTACTTC.